This record covers a single T cell receptor (beta chain). Its antigen is not known. This sample is drawn from a study of cytomegalovirus exposure and HLA in healthy donors. Study background: In an early release, HLA-typed donors contributed tens of millions of unique TCR sequences. Whole-study findings and limits: For most TCR beta V segments, an earlier analysis put the productive rate at about 87% or about 30% of the time. In a later analysis, TCR beta V- and J-gene trimming was associated with a missense DCLRE1C variant.

Primers for the PCR totalled 60 Vbeta and 13 Jbeta. Some clones are missing from TCRdb's copy, which holds only in-frame ones; the method was immunoSEQ multiplex PCR. The data show about 200,000 clones, roughly 78% seen once. The material sequenced was PBMCs. This sequence originates from a girl aged 10-17 years in good health and CMV-seropositive.

CDR3 sequence (DNA): TGTGCCAGCAGCCAGACAGGGATAAATTCACCCCTCCACTTT. It codes for CASSQTGINSPLHF. V usage is TRBV5-5 and J usage is TRBJ1-6; 7 bases fit TRBD1. Germline CDR1 SGHKS, CDR2 YYEKEE (reference sequence). The CDR3 consists of 14 residues. J lost 7 bases, V lost 4 bases, and 5 bases had no gene match.